This T cell receptor beta chain was identified during a study of CD8+CD57+ T cells in acquired aplastic anemia. This CDR3 spans 15 amino acids. Germline V gene lookup returns CDR1 SGDLS and CDR2 YYNGEE. V lost 4 bases to trimming and J lost 4 bases, with 15 bases between them. TCR beta VDJ combinations and CDR3 sequences were profiled from genomic DNA. In TCRdb, the reads were re-called with MiXCR into one record per CDR3 protein. The sample yields some 64,000 distinct CDR3 sequences, 55% seen once. The source of this sequence is a human donor in good health, serving as a control. The sequencing input was sorted CD4+, CD8+, or CD8+CD57+ T cells (not recorded which) from PBMCs. The chain employs TRBV9 and TRBJ2-1; D is perhaps TRBD2 (5 bases). The chain's CDR3 is CASSHDEGRYNEQFF. The CDR3 DNA reads TGTGCCAGCAGCCACGATGAGGGCAGATACAATGAGCAGTTCTTC.